This TCR beta chain appears in the sequencing data of a study of CXCR3-negative and CXCR3-positive naive CD8 T cells. The authors made the TRB cDNA libraries by 5' RACE using UMI labels. TCRdb reprocessed the 5' RACE reads; each CDR3 protein has one entry and no DNA is given. Across some 130,000 distinct CDR3 sequences, the top ten clones capture less than 0.55% of the sample. Points from the study as a whole: Naive cells with CXCR3 showed TRB CDR3s that were more hydrophobic than those in CXCR3-negative naive cells.

This CDR3 region has 15 residues. CDR1 is SEHNR, CDR2 FQNEAQ, per germline (reference sequence). With regard to this clonotype: What it recognizes is unknown.

The genes are TRBV7-9 and TRBJ2-5; TCRdb outputs TRBD1, but without DNA this stays unchecked. The sequence was collected from a human donor in good health. Some clones in this sample may be carry-over from other donors' samples. Sample: naive CXCR3- CD8+ T cells from blood. Sample subset: CD45RO-CCR7+CD27+CD95- naive CD8+ T cells lacking CXCR3 (TNR3-). The CDR3 sequence: CASSPLRQGAETQYF.